This TCR beta chain comes out of a study of OX40 agonist ivuxolimab in advanced cancers. Study results and caveats: The study did not work out the antigen specificity of the expanded peripheral T cells.

CDR1 and CDR2 from the germline V gene are SGHTA and FQGNSA. V trimming: 1 base; J trimming: 4 bases; junction bases outside the gene matches: 8. CDR3 size: 17 residues. A remark on this clone: Antigen unknown.

Libraries were prepared by immunoSEQ multiplex PCR; TCRdb keeps only in-frame clonotypes and omits some of them. The sample has more than 95,000 clones, around 92% seen once. The specimen was CD4+ or CD8+ T cells sorted from blood, collected in a trial of the OX40 agonist ivuxolimab. This chain joins TRBV7-2 and TRBJ2-7; 12 bases fit TRBD2. This clonotype originated in an adult with an advanced solid tumor such as melanoma, head and neck, liver or kidney cancer. The CDR3 bases are TGTGCCAGCAGCTTAGTCGGTCTAGCGGGAGGGTTATACGAGCAGTACTTC. This codes for CASSLVGLAGGLYEQYF.